These 19 T cell receptor beta chains came from one sample sequenced in a study of blood T cell repertoires in COVID-19 (TCRdb year 2020). The library was obtained by the immunoSEQ multiplex PCR assay. Not all clones reach the TCRdb copy of this immuneACCESS table, which keeps in-frame sequences only. Checked studies attribute under half of the gap to unresolved V genes and leave the rest unexplained. The sample table lists some 250,000 clones, approximately 83% of them with a count of one. The ten top clones hold 1.9% of the sample. Sequencing was done on a sample of PBMCs or T cells enriched from blood (not recorded which). Receptors were obtained from a woman in her forties or fifties who had recovered from COVID-19.

The chain recombines TRBV7-6 with TRBJ1-2; 8 bases are a match to TRBD1. J gave up 4 bases and V 4 bases, and 5 bases lay outside the gene matches. CDR1 is SGHVS and CDR2 is FNYEAQ in the germline V gene. The CDR3 spans 14 residues. The DNA for the CDR3 is TGTGCCAGCAGCTCTGGACAGGGTGGCTATGGCTACACCTTC. It codes for CASSSGQGGYGYTF.

This clone was detected once. This sample includes further DNA sequences coding for the same CDR3. This chain joins TRBV7-8 and TRBJ2-3, with 8 bases matching TRBD1. Germline V gives CDR1 SGHVS, CDR2 FQNEAQ. After removal of 1 base from V and 6 bases from J, the junction contained 0 bases not matched to a gene. CDR3 length: 13 amino acids. The CDR3 region has the DNA TGTGCCAGCAGCTTAGACAGGGGGGATACGCAGTATTTT. Amino acids: CASSLDRGDTQYF.

The gene calls are TRBV7-2 and TRBJ2-5; maybe TRBD2 (6 bases). The V gene lost 1 base and the J gene lost 4 bases, with 16 bases spanning the gap. CDR1 SGHTA and CDR2 FQGNSA come from the germline V gene. The CDR3 runs to 16 residues. The CDR3 nucleotides read TGTGCCAGCAGCTTAGTTTTCGCGGGGATTCGAGAGACCCAGTACTTC. It yields the protein CASSLVFAGIRETQYF.

The gene calls are TRBV18 and TRBJ1-5; D is unresolved. Trimming removed 1 base at V and 3 bases at J, with 10 bases between. The germline gives CDR1 KGHSH, CDR2 LQKENI. The CDR3 totals 15 residues. The CDR3 region is CASSPLPGNNQPQHF. CDR3 bases: TGTGCCAGCTCACCACTGCCGGGGAACAATCAGCCCCAGCATTTT.

The V and J genes are TRBV19 and TRBJ1-5; the D gene is possibly TRBD1 (6 bases). V was shortened by 7 bases and J by 4 bases, with 8 bases between the two germline ends. Germline V gene sequence: CDR1 LNHDA, CDR2 SQIVND (reference sequence). The CDR3 loop spans 12 amino acids. The CDR3 sequence is CASNRVNQPQHF. The CDR3 bases are TGTGCCAGTAACAGGGTGAATCAGCCCCAGCATTTT. The full variable domain, its missing parts supplied by reference TRBV19 and TRBJ1-5, is DGGITQSPKYLFRKEGQNVTLSCEQNLNHDAMYWYRQDPGQGLRLIYYSQIVNDFQKGDIAEGYSVSREKKESFPLTVTSAQKNPTAFYLCASNRVNQPQHFGDGTRLSIL.

This clone was picked up one time. The V and J genes are TRBV2 and TRBJ1-4; D unresolved. This CDR3 has 13 amino acids. Germline V gives CDR1 SNHLY, CDR2 FYNNEI. The V end was cut by 4 bases, the J end by 8 bases, with 11 bases between. CDR3: CASSVQREEKLFF. DNA of the CDR3: TGTGCCAGCAGTGTTCAGAGGGAAGAAAAACTGTTTTTT.

This clone was detected only once. The chain joins TRBV7-9 to TRBJ2-1; TRBD2 is a possible D gene (6 bases). V was trimmed by 1 base and J by 0 bases, leaving 13 bases between them. Germline V lookup: CDR1 SEHNR, CDR2 FQNEAQ (reference sequence). CDR3 length: 17 amino acids. The CDR3 nucleotides are TGTGCCAGCAGCTTAGAGATAGCGGTTAGCTCCTACAATGAGCAGTTCTTC. Protein sequence: CASSLEIAVSSYNEQFF.

This clone was picked up a small number of times. The chain links TRBV11-1 to TRBJ2-7; 12 bases map to TRBD2. The CDR3 is 16 residues long. Germline CDR1 and CDR2: SGHAT and FQDESV (reference sequence). V dropped 5 bases and J dropped 4; count of bases not matched to a gene: 9. The CDR3 loop is CASSPNGLAGRYEQYF. Here the CDR3 DNA reads TGTGCCAGCAGCCCTAACGGACTAGCGGGAAGGTACGAGCAGTACTTC.

V is TRBV9 and J is TRBJ1-1; 7 nucleotides align to TRBD1. This CDR3 contains 15 residues. From germline, CDR1 is SGDLS and CDR2 YYNGEE. V lost 0 bases to trimming and J lost 8 bases; unmatched junction nucleotides: 10. The CDR3 DNA reads as TGTGCCAGCAGCGTAGACCACAGGGGACCGGGGGAAGCTTTCTTT. Residues: CASSVDHRGPGEAFF.

The chain joins TRBV5-1 to TRBJ1-6; D gene ambiguous. This CDR3 is built from 14 residues. Between the trimmed V and J ends, which lost 3 bases and 5 bases, there was a span of 9 bases. Germline V gene lookup returns CDR1 SGHRS and CDR2 YFSETQ. CDR3: CASSWAPNNSPLHF. In nucleotides, the CDR3 is TGCGCCAGCAGCTGGGCCCCTAATAATTCACCCCTCCACTTT.

The sample holds a few counts of this clone. The chain carries TRBV2 and TRBJ1-3; D ambiguous. Germline CDR1 and CDR2: SNHLY and FYNNEI. The V gene lost 2 bases and the J gene lost 10 bases, with 9 bases spanning the gap. The CDR3 sequence is 12 residues long. CDR3 nucleotides: TGTGCCAGCAGTGAATCCGGGGATACCATATATTTT. Translating gives CASSESGDTIYF.

V is TRBV19 and J is TRBJ1-1, with D possibly being TRBD1 (5 bases). The CDR3 contains 14 residues. CDR1 and CDR2 (germline): LNHDA, SQIVND (reference sequence). The V gene lost 5 bases and the J gene lost 2 bases, with 12 bases spanning the gap. The CDR3 sequence is CASSGLQGNTEAFF. CDR3 DNA: TGTGCCAGTAGTGGTCTCCAGGGCAACACTGAAGCTTTCTTT.

This clone was seen just once. The gene calls are TRBV11-2 and TRBJ2-2; 7 bases line up with TRBD2. Germline V CDR1 and CDR2: SGHAT, FQNNGV. CDR3 size: 15 residues. V lost 2 bases, J lost 1 base, and 1 base stayed unmatched. The DNA for the CDR3 is TGTGCCAGCAGCTTATCGGGGGGGAACACCGGGGAGCTGTTTTTT. It specifies CASSLSGGNTGELFF.

This rearrangement joins TRBV29-1 to TRBJ2-7; D might be TRBD1 (6 bases). V lost 5 bases to trimming and J lost 2 bases, with 10 bases between them. The CDR3 is 12 amino acids. CDR1 and CDR2 (germline): SQVTM, ANQGSEA. In DNA, the CDR3 is TGCAGCGTTAGGGCAGGGGCCTACGAGCAGTACTTC. Translation: CSVRAGAYEQYF.

This rearrangement joins TRBV19 to TRBJ1-2; the D gene is possibly TRBD1 (6 bases). The V gene's germline CDR1 is LNHDA and CDR2 SQIVND (reference sequence). This CDR3 spans 14 amino acids. Trimming took 5 bases from V and 4 from J, leaving 14 bases between them. The CDR3, as DNA: TGTGCCAGTAGTGCAGGGGTTGCGAGCTATGGCTACACCTTC. This encodes CASSAGVASYGYTF.

This sequence joins TRBV2 and TRBJ2-5; tentative D call: TRBD2 (5 bases). Germline V gene sequence: CDR1 SNHLY, CDR2 FYNNEI. V gave up 8 bases and J gave up 4 bases, with 14 bases separating them. The CDR3 sequence is 13 residues long. The CDR3 region is CASGSDSGETQYF. CDR3 bases: TGTGCCAGCGGCTCGGACTCTGGAGAGACCCAGTACTTC.

On this clone itself: Other DNA sequences in this sample translate to the same CDR3. The rearrangement uses TRBV3-1 (or the pseudogene TRBV3-2) and TRBJ1-1; D is perhaps TRBD1 (6 bases). The CDR3 runs to 14 residues. V was clipped by 4 bases and J by 1 base, with 10 bases between them. Germline CDR1 LGHDT, CDR2 YNNKEL (reference sequence). Here the CDR3 DNA reads TGTGCCAGCAGCCCCGGACAGAAGAACACTGAAGCTTTCTTT. It translates to CASSPGQKNTEAFF.

The V call is TRBV6-1, the J call TRBJ2-7; 7 bases are shared with TRBD1. The ends lost 2 bases at V and 0 bases at J; junction bases unmatched: 1. The CDR3 spans 14 residues. CDR1 MNHNS and CDR2 SASEGT come from the germline V gene. CDR3 coding DNA: TGTGCCAGCAGTGAAAAGGGGGCCTCCTACGAGCAGTACTTC. This codes for CASSEKGASYEQYF.

The chain couples TRBV2 to TRBJ2-7; 9 bases line up with TRBD1. Germline values: CDR1 SNHLY, CDR2 FYNNEI. Trimming at V came to 6 bases and at J to 5 bases, leaving 8 bases not matched to a gene. The CDR3 runs 14 residues. In DNA, the CDR3 is TGTGCCAGCAGGCTGGACAGGGGAGGAGACGAGCAGTACTTC. This codes for CASRLDRGGDEQYF.